These 18 T cell receptor beta chains share one sample of origin, sequenced in a study of blood T cell repertoires in COVID-19. Using immunoSEQ multiplex PCR, the repertoire was profiled, and TCRdb retains in-frame clones only, with some absent. The sample contains fewer than 120,000 clones, around 68% of which appear only once. Specimen: peripheral blood. The source of these receptors is a woman aged 60-75 years with acute or convalescent COVID-19.

The chain couples TRBV18 to TRBJ1-2; unclear D gene. V lost 5 bases and J 0 bases, leaving 7 bases between the germline ends. There are 13 residues in the CDR3. Germline CDR1 is KGHSH and CDR2 is LQKENI. The CDR3 loop reads CASSTETNYGYTF. The CDR3 DNA reads TGTGCCAGCTCAACCGAGACTAACTATGGCTACACCTTC.

V and J are TRBV5-1 and TRBJ1-1; the D gene is possibly TRBD1 (6 bases). The CDR3 runs 13 residues. Germline CDR1 and CDR2: SGHRS and YFSETQ. V was cut by 3 bases and J by 1 base, with 7 bases left in between. The CDR3 region is CASSWTANTEAFF. In DNA form, the CDR3 reads TGCGCCAGCAGCTGGACAGCGAACACTGAAGCTTTCTTT.

The chain combines TRBV5-1 with TRBJ2-2, with D possibly matching TRBD1 (7 bases). V lost 4 bases to trimming and J lost 4 bases, with 14 bases between them. The CDR3 has 15 amino acids. The V gene's germline CDR1 is SGHRS and CDR2 YFSETQ. The DNA of the CDR3 is TGCGCCAGCAGCAGGGGGCTCGGGGGCACCGGGGAGCTGTTTTTT. The encoded protein is CASSRGLGGTGELFF.

The chain has TRBV7-2 and TRBJ2-5; maybe TRBD2 (6 bases). This CDR3 comprises 14 residues. The germline V gene has CDR1 SGHTA and CDR2 FQGNSA. V was trimmed by 7 bases and J by 5 bases, leaving 17 bases between them. The CDR3 region has the DNA TGTGCCAGCAACGTGGGACTCCCGACGGAGACCCAGTACTTC. As protein: CASNVGLPTETQYF. The whole variable domain, filled in from reference TRBV7-2 and TRBJ2-5, reads GAGVSQSPSNKVTEKGKDVELRCDPISGHTALYWYRQSLGQGLEFLIYFQGNSAPDKSGLPSDRFSAERTGGSVSTLTIQRTQQEDSAVYLCASNVGLPTETQYFGPGTRLLVL.

J is TRBJ1-3 and V is TRBV9, with 12 bases aligning to TRBD1. Looked up from germline, CDR1 is SGDLS and CDR2 is YYNGEE. This CDR3 region has 16 residues. V was pared by 3 bases and J by 6 bases, with 7 bases of the junction left unmatched. The DNA for the CDR3 is TGTGCCAGCAGCGCTCCCGGGACAGGGGGCATAAACACCATATATTTT. It codes for CASSAPGTGGINTIYF.

The CDR3 nucleotides are TGTGCCAGTAGTATAGCTTTCAGGACAGGACGGAACACTGAAGCTTTCTTT. Its protein product is CASSIAFRTGRNTEAFF. The chain has TRBV19 and TRBJ1-1, with 7 bases aligning to TRBD1. Trimming took 1 base from V and 1 from J; bases not matched to a gene: 9. Germline assignment: CDR1 LNHDA and CDR2 SQIVND (reference sequence). The CDR3 consists of 17 residues.

V usage is TRBV6-1 and J usage is TRBJ1-2; 9 bases map to TRBD1. There are 15 residues in the CDR3. Looked up from germline, CDR1 is MNHNS and CDR2 is SASEGT. After removal of 3 bases from V and 4 bases from J, the junction contained 6 bases not matched to a gene. CDR3 nucleotide sequence: TGTGCCAGCAGTGACCCGGGACAGGGAATCTATGGCTACACCTTC. As protein: CASSDPGQGIYGYTF.

The J gene is TRBJ2-1, the V gene TRBV19; 9 bases fit TRBD1. V gave up 7 bases and J gave up 0 bases; unmatched junction bases: 7. Looked up from germline, CDR1 is LNHDA and CDR2 is SQIVND (reference sequence). The CDR3 runs 16 residues. The CDR3 DNA sequence: TGTGCCAGTATCCCGACAGGGGGAAGCTCCTACAATGAGCAGTTCTTC. It encodes CASIPTGGSSYNEQFF.

This clone was seen a few times. V and J are TRBV4-1 and TRBJ2-3; 7 bases line up with TRBD1. Germline values: CDR1 MGHRA, CDR2 YSYEKL. J lost 1 base, V lost 5 bases, and 9 bases had no gene match. The CDR3 loop spans 16 amino acids. CDR3 in amino acids: CASSYRQGKGTDTQYF. The CDR3 DNA sequence: TGCGCCAGCAGCTATCGACAGGGAAAAGGCACAGATACGCAGTATTTT.

This clone was seen ten or more times. The genes are TRBV28 and TRBJ1-4; D is perhaps TRBD1 (5 bases). The CDR3 totals 14 residues. Germline lookup yields CDR1 MDHEN and CDR2 SYDVKM. V lost 4 bases and J lost 6, with 12 bases in between. CDR3 amino acids: CASSSRGMDEKLFF. The CDR3 region has the DNA TGTGCCAGCAGTTCTCGGGGGATGGATGAAAAACTGTTTTTT.

This clone came up a few times. The chain has TRBV28 and TRBJ2-4; D ambiguous. V lost 3 bases, J lost 1 base, and 7 bases lay in between. Germline V gene sequence: CDR1 MDHEN, CDR2 SYDVKM. CDR3 length: 14 residues. Written as DNA, the CDR3 is TGTGCCAGCAGTTTCCCGGTTGCCAAAAACATTCAGTACTTC. Translating gives CASSFPVAKNIQYF.

The chain carries TRBV2 and TRBJ1-6, with 8 bases lining up with TRBD1. The V gene end was trimmed by 4 bases and the J gene end by 7 bases; junction bases not matched to a gene: 6. The V gene's germline CDR1 is SNHLY and CDR2 FYNNEI. The CDR3 has 15 residues. In nucleotides, the CDR3 is TGTGCCAGCAGTGTAGGGGACAGGATAAATTCACCCCTCCACTTT. Its translation is CASSVGDRINSPLHF.

The chain joins TRBV30 to TRBJ2-2; weak D call: TRBD1 (5 bases). With 2 bases removed from V and 5 bases from J, the gap between germline ends came to 15 bases. Germline V gene lookup returns CDR1 GTSNPN and CDR2 SVGIG (reference sequence). The CDR3 extends over 15 amino acids. This CDR3 is CAWSSKLRETGELFF. The CDR3 DNA is TGTGCCTGGAGTAGCAAACTCAGGGAAACCGGGGAGCTGTTTTTT.

This chain joins TRBV11-2 and TRBJ2-1; D might be TRBD2 (7 bases). The germline CDR1 and CDR2 sequences are SGHAT and FQNNGV. Deletions cut 6 bases from V and 9 bases from J, with 21 bases between. CDR3 length: 15 amino acids. In DNA form, the CDR3 reads TGTGCCAGCAGTACGGGGGGCCCGGCCAAGAGTGAGCAGTTCTTC. Protein sequence: CASSTGGPAKSEQFF.

This sequence joins TRBV14 and TRBJ1-2; maybe TRBD1 (5 bases). The CDR3 contains 14 residues. CDR1 SGHDN and CDR2 FVKESK come from the germline V gene. Trimming stripped 8 bases from V and 1 base from J, with 14 bases between. The CDR3 nucleotides are TGTGCCAGCTCCCAGAACAGGTTTAACTATGGCTACACCTTC. This sequence encodes CASSQNRFNYGYTF.

V usage is TRBV4-1 and J usage is TRBJ1-1; perhaps TRBD1 as D (6 bases). This CDR3 region has 13 residues. The V and J ends lost 4 bases and 7 bases respectively, with 13 bases between them. Germline values: CDR1 MGHRA, CDR2 YSYEKL. The CDR3 sequence is CASSPPADSEAFF. CDR3 nucleotide sequence: TGCGCCAGCAGCCCGCCGGCGGACAGTGAAGCTTTCTTT.

The J gene is TRBJ1-2, the V gene TRBV7-9, with a tentative D call TRBD1 (5 bases). Germline V gives CDR1 SEHNR, CDR2 FQNEAQ (reference sequence). The CDR3 covers 12 residues. The V and J ends lost 0 bases and 14 bases respectively, with 13 bases between them. CDR3 coding DNA: TGTGCCAGCAGCTTAGCTGGAAGGGGTTTTACCTTC. Protein: CASSLAGRGFTF.

This clone has more than one count but fewer than ten. The V and J genes are TRBV29-1 and TRBJ2-1, with 9 bases identical to TRBD2. Germline V gene data show CDR1 as SQVTM and CDR2 as ANQGSEA. Trimming removed 7 bases from V and 5 bases from J; junction bases left unmatched: 12. CDR3 length: 15 residues. The CDR3 nucleotides read TGCAGCGCTGTGCGCCCTAGCGGGGCTAACAATGAGCAGTTCTTC. Encoded protein: CSAVRPSGANNEQFF.